These T cell receptor beta chains were read from a single sample in a study of blood T cell repertoires in COVID-19. Profiling relied on immunoSEQ multiplex PCR, and the TCRdb table lists in-frame clones only, not all of them. The sample lists about 260,000 clones, approximately 81% occurring once. Material for sequencing was peripheral blood. The receptor set was obtained from a man aged 60-69 years with acute or convalescent COVID-19. Both conserved end residues are part of each CDR3. The D gene is left open where the match is weak. The listing skips clone size in some rows; elsewhere it reads once, few, many or a size class.

. | TRBJ2-3 | . | TRBV13 | CASSLAAGGDTQYF | TGTGCCAGCAGCTTAGCAGCAGGTGGGGATACGCAGTATTTT
. | TRBJ1-5 | few | TRBV5-4 | CASSLGAGGNQPQHF | TGTGCCAGCAGCTTGGGAGCGGGGGGCAATCAGCCCCAGCATTTT
. | TRBJ2-5 | . | TRBV11-2 | CASSLWGVETQYF | TGTGCCAGCAGCTTATGGGGCGTAGAGACCCAGTACTTC
. | TRBJ1-6 | . | TRBV3-1/TRBV3-2 | CASSLNGGRNSPLHF | TGTGCCAGCAGCCTTAACGGGGGGAGGAATTCACCCCTCCACTTT
TRBD2 | TRBJ2-2 | . | TRBV27 | CASSLSGRYTGELFF | TGTGCCAGCAGCCTTAGCGGGAGGTACACCGGGGAGCTGTTTTTT
. | TRBJ2-7 | . | TRBV27 | CASSLSQPPRPYEQYF | TGTGCCAGCAGTTTATCGCAACCGCCGAGGCCCTACGAGCAGTACTTC
TRBD1 | TRBJ1-6 | . | TRBV28 | CASSSPGTVLPSDNSPLHF | TGTGCCAGCAGTTCCCCAGGGACAGTACTCCCCTCGGATAATTCACCCCTCCACTTT
. | TRBJ1-1 | . | TRBV6-5 | CASSPLYGGTEAFF | TGTGCCAGCAGCCCCCTTTACGGGGGCACTGAAGCTTTCTTT
TRBD1 | TRBJ1-1 | once | TRBV5-8 | CASSLGGGGTEAFF | TGTGCCAGCAGCTTAGGGGGCGGAGGCACTGAAGCTTTCTTT
. | TRBJ1-1 | . | TRBV7-2 | CASSLGTPNTEAFF | TGTGCCAGCAGCTTAGGGACACCTAACACTGAAGCTTTCTTT
TRBD1 | TRBJ1-1 | . | TRBV4-2 | CASSQPTGSLGEAFF | TGTGCCAGCAGCCAGCCGACAGGGAGCCTTGGGGAAGCTTTCTTT
TRBD1 | TRBJ2-4 | once | TRBV28 | CASSLGTVAKNIQYF | TGTGCCAGCAGTTTGGGGACAGTAGCCAAAAACATTCAGTACTTC
TRBD2 | TRBJ2-3 | few | TRBV9 | CASSVRTGGADTQYF | TGTGCCAGCAGCGTCCGTACGGGGGGGGCAGATACGCAGTATTTT
. | TRBJ2-7 | few | TRBV5-1 | CASSLASGEAYEQYF | TGCGCCAGCAGCTTGGCGTCAGGGGAAGCCTACGAGCAGTACTTC
TRBD1 | TRBJ2-7 | few | TRBV15 | CATQTDRATYEQYF | TGTGCCACCCAGACGGACAGGGCAACCTACGAGCAGTACTTC
. | TRBJ2-3 | . | TRBV6-5 | CASSPYWGPKDTQYF | TGTGCCAGCAGTCCGTACTGGGGGCCTAAAGATACGCAGTATTTT
. | TRBJ1-5 | . | TRBV7-8 | CASSLGSQGQWGSPQHF | TGTGCCAGCAGCTTAGGATCGCAGGGGCAATGGGGTTCGCCCCAGCATTTT
. | TRBJ1-1 | . | TRBV5-1 | CASSFWGLGTEAFF | TGCGCCAGCAGCTTTTGGGGGCTGGGGACTGAAGCTTTCTTT
TRBD1 | TRBJ2-2 | . | TRBV4-2 | CASSQDWGQLYTGELFF | TGTGCCAGCAGCCAAGATTGGGGACAGCTATACACCGGGGAGCTGTTTTTT
. | TRBJ2-5 | . | TRBV2 | CASSEGTGSGTQYF | TGTGCCAGCAGTGAGGGTACAGGTTCGGGGACCCAGTACTTC
. | TRBJ1-6 | . | TRBV5-8 | CASSLERPLHF | TGTGCCAGCAGCTTGGAGCGGCCCCTCCACTTT
TRBD2 | TRBJ2-2 | few | TRBV7-9 | CASSLLSGGRTGELFF | TGTGCCAGCAGCTTACTTTCGGGAGGGCGCACCGGGGAGCTGTTTTTT
TRBD2 | TRBJ2-1 | . | TRBV9 | CASSGGLENEQFF | TGTGCCAGCAGCGGAGGACTAGAAAATGAGCAGTTCTTC
. | TRBJ2-3 | . | TRBV27 | CASSLGSGGTDTQYF | TGTGCCAGCAGTCTAGGCTCGGGGGGCACAGATACGCAGTATTTT
. | TRBJ1-1 | . | TRBV27 | CASRGGAANTEAFF | TGTGCCAGCAGGGGGGGGGCGGCGAACACTGAAGCTTTCTTT
TRBD2 | TRBJ2-3 | . | TRBV7-2 | CASSPRGREVSTDTQYF | TGTGCCAGCAGCCCTCGAGGGCGGGAGGTTAGCACAGATACGCAGTATTTT